A single T cell receptor (beta chain) is shown here with its context. The antigen is undetermined. The sample is drawn from a study of T cell responses to AZD1222 COVID-19 vaccine. Study outcomes and limitations: No repertoire was sampled before or during the peak T cell response, only after it. Two AZD1222 administrations were followed by greater Spike-specific TCR breadth and depth.

Assay used: immunoSEQ multiplex PCR; TCRdb lists only in-frame clones, some missing. The sample contains 150,000 or so clones, 75% to 90% of which appear only once. V lost 9 bases, J lost 3 bases, and 27 bases lay in between. The CDR3 is made up of 17 amino acids. From germline, CDR1 is LNHDA and CDR2 SQIVND (reference sequence). This receptor was identified in an adult who received the AZD1222 COVID-19 vaccine. The material sequenced was peripheral blood, taken 28 days after the second AZD1222 dose. V gene TRBV19 combines with J gene TRBJ2-7; D possibly matches TRBD1 or TRBD2 (6 bases each). CDR3 loop: CASAKQGSAAGNYEQYF. The CDR3 nucleotides are TGTGCCAGCGCTAAACAGGGTAGTGCGGCGGGGAACTACGAGCAGTACTTC.